This T cell receptor (beta chain) was captured by sequencing in a study of regulatory T cells in long-lasting Graves disease. The time point denotes: newly diagnosed GD, antithyroid drugs for less than 3 months. Construction of the TCR library relied on RNA isolated from PBMCs. Libraries of TCR beta came from iRepertoire HTBI primers plus Arm-PCR of CDR3 regions. TCRdb analysed the multiplex PCR reads with MiXCR anew, one entry per CDR3 protein. This table holds more than 450,000 distinct CDR3 sequences, about 16% found once. This clonotype was recorded many times. J was trimmed by 4 bases and V by 5 bases; bases with no gene match: 5. The CDR3 loop spans 15 amino acids. This same sample was also part of a study on T cells in Graves' hyperthyroidism and ophthalmopathy. From that second work: No progression to ophthalmopathy during 18 months of follow-up defined stable disease. Participants, patients aged 18 to 65, had newly diagnosed hyperthyroidism with a duration under 2 months.

The sequences come from peripheral blood mononuclear cells (PBMCs), collected at new diagnosis, from a patient treated with antithyroid drugs. The rearrangement uses TRBV12-3 or TRBV12-4 and TRBJ2-3; TRBD2 matches at 11 bases. This sequence originates from a man aged 40-55 years with Graves disease. The CDR3 sequence: CASSETSGRADTQYF. CDR3 in DNA: TGTGCCAGCAGTGAAACTAGCGGGAGAGCAGATACGCAGTATTTT.